These 20 T cell receptor beta chains were sequenced from one sample in a study of cytomegalovirus exposure and HLA in healthy donors. The study ran its PCR with 60 Vbeta and 13 Jbeta primers. The assay was immunoSEQ multiplex PCR, and TCRdb's table has in-frame clones only and misses some. Among around 69,000 clones listed, roughly 67% were seen once. What was sequenced was PBMCs. Source of these receptors: a middle-aged man in good health and CMV-seropositive.

The rearrangement uses TRBV27 and TRBJ2-2, with 9 positions matching TRBD2. The germline gives CDR1 MNHEY, CDR2 SMNVEV (reference sequence). CDR3 length: 15 amino acids. J lost 3 bases, V lost 5 bases, and 4 bases had no gene match. The CDR3 DNA follows: TGTGCCAGCAGTGCGACTAGCGGATACACCGGGGAGCTGTTTTTT. Its translation: CASSATSGYTGELFF.

The CDR3 is CAWSVDSNYGYTF. CDR3 nucleotides: TGTGCCTGGAGTGTCGATAGCAACTATGGCTACACCTTC. V and J are TRBV30 and TRBJ1-2; D is unclear. The CDR3 is 13 amino acids. V gave up 0 bases and J gave up 2 bases, with 7 bases separating them. The germline V gene encodes CDR1 GTSNPN and CDR2 SVGIG (reference sequence).

The CDR3 nucleotides are TGTGCCAGCAGTGAAGCGCAGTGGGAGACCCAGTACTTC. Protein product: CASSEAQWETQYF. The chain is built from TRBV2 and TRBJ2-5; no reliable D call. V was pared by 0 bases and J by 5 bases, with 7 bases between. Germline CDR1 SNHLY, CDR2 FYNNEI. This CDR3 is 13 amino acids long.

The V and J genes are TRBV6-1 and TRBJ2-7, with 9 bases fitting TRBD1. The CDR3 is 13 amino acids. The V gene end was trimmed by 6 bases and the J gene end by 6 bases; junction bases not matched to a gene: 6. Germline V gene data show CDR1 as MNHNS and CDR2 as SASEGT. This CDR3 reads CASSTRDRAEQYF. DNA of the CDR3: TGTGCCAGCAGCACAAGGGACAGGGCCGAGCAGTACTTC.

The rearrangement joins TRBV6-4 to TRBJ2-1; D is uncertain. The CDR3 extends over 16 amino acids. The germline V and J ends were trimmed by 0 bases and 5 bases, with 14 bases remaining between them. From germline, CDR1 is MRHNA and CDR2 SNTAGT. CDR3 residues: CASSDSSLTEHNEQFF. Here the CDR3 DNA reads TGTGCCAGCAGTGACTCGAGTCTGACGGAGCACAATGAGCAGTTCTTC.

This chain links TRBV6-5 with TRBJ2-7, with D possibly being TRBD1 (5 bases). The CDR3 contains 15 residues. Germline CDR1 reads MNHEY; CDR2 reads SVGAGI. V dropped 0 bases and J dropped 2 bases, with 11 bases sitting between them. As DNA, the CDR3 is TGTGCCAGCAGTTACTCCAGGCAGGGCCCCTACGAGCAGTACTTC. Translation: CASSYSRQGPYEQYF.

The V and J genes are TRBV10-3 and TRBJ2-2; D unclear. The germline V gene encodes CDR1 ENHRY and CDR2 SYGVKD. The CDR3 is 17 residues long. The V gene lost 7 bases and the J gene lost 0 bases, with 18 bases spanning the gap. DNA of the CDR3: TGTGCCATCACCCATGTGCCCCAACCGGCGAACACCGGGGAGCTGTTTTTT. Its translation: CAITHVPQPANTGELFF.

V usage is TRBV11-3 and J usage is TRBJ1-1, with 8 bases aligning to TRBD1. Trimming cost V 6 bases and J 5 bases; bases outside gene matches: 8. Germline CDR1 reads SGHNT; CDR2 reads YENEEA. The CDR3 has 14 amino acids. In nucleotides, the CDR3 is TGTGCCAGCAGACCCAGGGGGCTAGGGACTGAAGCTTTCTTT. It yields the protein CASRPRGLGTEAFF.

The rearrangement joins TRBV29-1 to TRBJ2-7, with a possible D match to TRBD2 (5 bases). In germline, CDR1 is SQVTM, CDR2 ANQGSEA. The length of the CDR3 is 11 residues. Trimming removed 7 bases from V and 4 bases from J, with 11 bases in between. The CDR3 nucleotides are TGCAGCGCCGGGGTGGGTTACGAGCAGTACTTC. This translates into CSAGVGYEQYF.

The chain links TRBV5-1 to TRBJ2-2; maybe TRBD1 (5 bases). The CDR3 has 13 amino acids. Germline V gives CDR1 SGHRS, CDR2 YFSETQ. Trimming shortened V by 3 bases and J by 7 bases, and 10 bases separated the two germline ends. The CDR3 loop is CASSWQGDGELFF. Written as DNA, the CDR3 is TGCGCCAGCAGCTGGCAGGGTGACGGGGAGCTGTTTTTT.

The rearrangement uses TRBV5-4 and TRBJ2-1, with a possible D match to TRBD1 (6 bases). V was shortened by 7 bases and J by 3 bases, with 17 bases between the two germline ends. There are 15 residues in the CDR3. CDR1 and CDR2 from the germline V gene are SGHNT and YYREEE (reference sequence). The CDR3 sequence is CASANPGTSYNEQFF. The CDR3 nucleotides read TGTGCCAGCGCAAACCCCGGGACAAGCTACAATGAGCAGTTCTTC.

This chain uses TRBV5-6 with TRBJ2-5, with 7 bases identical to TRBD2. V was pared by 5 bases and J by 1 base, with 5 bases of the junction left unmatched. Germline assignment: CDR1 SGHDT and CDR2 YYEEEE. There are 14 residues in the CDR3. The CDR3 is CASSPPGGQETQYF. CDR3 nucleotides: TGTGCCAGCAGTCCACCGGGGGGCCAAGAGACCCAGTACTTC.

The CDR3 DNA reads as TGTGCCAGCAGACCCGGTGGACTAGCGGGGTCTTACGAGCAGTACTTC. It specifies CASRPGGLAGSYEQYF. The chain carries TRBV6-6 and TRBJ2-7; 12 positions agree with TRBD2. This CDR3 comprises 16 residues. From germline, CDR1 is MNHNY and CDR2 SVGAGI (reference sequence). J lost 4 bases, V lost 6 bases, and 10 bases had no gene match.

Here the CDR3 reads CASSQDRKNTGELFF. The CDR3 DNA sequence: TGTGCCAGCTCCCAAGACAGAAAGAACACCGGGGAGCTGTTTTTT. The J gene is TRBJ2-2, the V gene TRBV18, with a tentative D call TRBD1 (5 bases). The V gene lost 6 bases and the J gene lost 1 base, with 12 bases spanning the gap. The CDR3 length is 15 residues. Germline V CDR1 and CDR2: KGHSH, LQKENI.

The chain employs TRBV5-8 and TRBJ2-1; weak D call: TRBD2 (6 bases). V was pared by 0 bases and J by 15 bases, with 13 bases between. This CDR3 comprises 12 residues. CDR1 is SGHTS, CDR2 YDEGEE, per germline. The CDR3 sequence: CASSLAWGVLFF. The CDR3 DNA sequence: TGTGCCAGCAGCTTGGCCTGGGGGGTTCTGTTCTTC.

This chain links TRBV27 with TRBJ1-1; a weak D match, TRBD1 (6 bases). The CDR3 has 14 residues. The V end lost 6 bases, the J end lost 0 bases, and 11 bases lay between the germline ends. Germline V gene lookup returns CDR1 MNHEY and CDR2 SMNVEV (reference sequence). For the CDR3, the DNA is TGTGCCAGCAGGACGACAGGCATGAACACTGAAGCTTTCTTT. Translated, it gives CASRTTGMNTEAFF.

The gene calls are TRBV2 and TRBJ2-1; D is ambiguous. The CDR3 extends over 10 amino acids. Trimming removed 6 bases from V and 10 bases from J, with 7 bases in between. Germline CDR1 and CDR2: SNHLY and FYNNEI. CDR3 nucleotide sequence: TGTGCCAGCAGCCGAGAGGAGCAGTTCTTC. Its protein product is CASSREEQFF. Using reference TRBV2 and TRBJ2-1 for the parts outside the CDR3, the full variable domain is EPEVTQTPSHQVTQMGQEVILRCVPISNHLYFYWYRQILGQKVEFLVSFYNNEISEKSEIFDDQFSVERPDGSNFTLKIRSTKLEDSAMYFCASSREEQFFGPGTRLTVL.

The chain joins TRBV7-2 to TRBJ2-3, with 9 bases fitting TRBD2. Germline assignment: CDR1 SGHTA and CDR2 FQGNSA. This CDR3 contains 18 residues. V lost 2 bases and J lost 6; bases outside the gene matches: 15. CDR3 loop: CASSLFGRAGGGPDTQYF. DNA of the CDR3: TGTGCCAGCAGCTTATTTGGTCGGGCGGGAGGGGGGCCGGATACGCAGTATTTT.

This chain joins TRBV6-5 and TRBJ1-1, with D perhaps TRBD1 (5 bases). Per germline, CDR1 MNHEY and CDR2 SVGAGI. The CDR3 extends over 16 amino acids. V gave up 0 bases and J gave up 0 bases, with 11 bases separating them. CDR3 protein: CASSYSRGTLNTEAFF. Written as DNA, the CDR3 is TGTGCCAGCAGTTACTCTCGGGGGACCCTGAACACTGAAGCTTTCTTT.

This rearrangement joins TRBV15 to TRBJ1-2, with 7 bases lining up with TRBD1. In germline, CDR1 is LNHNV, CDR2 YYDKDF (reference sequence). V shed 5 bases, J shed 7 bases, and the junction held 10 bases outside the gene matches. The CDR3 is 14 residues long. The CDR3 sequence is CATSLYQGDCGYTF. DNA of the CDR3: TGTGCCACCAGCTTATACCAGGGGGACTGTGGCTACACCTTC.